Below, 8 T cell receptor beta chains from the same sample are listed, as sequenced in a study of PD-1 blockade in classical Hodgkin lymphoma. Only in-frame clones appear in the TCRdb table, and some are missing; sequencing was by immunoSEQ multiplex PCR. The sample records roughly 60,000 clones, around 94% being singletons. Time point noted: cycle 4 day 1 (C4D1), after less than 7 weeks of nivolumab. Every patient experienced relapse after autologous stem cell transplantation, and brentuximab vedotin exposure varied. The specimen comprised peripheral blood mononuclear cells (PBMCs), sampled before the fourth cycle of nivolumab. Source of these receptors: a human donor with classical Hodgkin lymphoma.

V usage is TRBV7-2 and J usage is TRBJ1-3; D is ambiguous. The V end was cut by 2 bases, the J end by 4 bases, with 9 bases between. CDR3 length: 14 residues. In germline, CDR1 is SGHTA, CDR2 FQGNSA. CDR3 amino acids: CASSLRDAGNTIYF. The CDR3 bases are TGTGCCAGCAGCTTAAGGGATGCCGGAAACACCATATATTTT.

The rearrangement joins TRBV2 to TRBJ2-5; the match to TRBD1 covers 11 bases. Trimming cost V 5 bases and J 5 bases; bases outside gene matches: 4. The CDR3 is 14 amino acids. Germline assignment: CDR1 SNHLY and CDR2 FYNNEI. CDR3 coding DNA: TGTGCCAGCAGTCGGACAGGGGGCGTCGAGACCCAGTACTTC. Amino acids: CASSRTGGVETQYF.

The chain links TRBV2 to TRBJ2-2; D call uncertain. V was trimmed by 2 bases and J by 4 bases, leaving 5 bases between them. Germline V gene lookup returns CDR1 SNHLY and CDR2 FYNNEI. The CDR3 consists of 13 residues. The CDR3 protein is CASSERPTGELFF. The DNA of the CDR3 is TGTGCCAGCAGTGAAAGGCCCACCGGGGAGCTGTTTTTT. The full variable domain, completed using reference TRBV2 and TRBJ2-2, is EPEVTQTPSHQVTQMGQEVILRCVPISNHLYFYWYRQILGQKVEFLVSFYNNEISEKSEIFDDQFSVERPDGSNFTLKIRSTKLEDSAMYFCASSERPTGELFFGEGSRLTVL.

J is TRBJ2-5 and V is TRBV7-9, with a tentative D call TRBD1 (6 bases). CDR3 length equals 16 residues. In germline, CDR1 is SEHNR, CDR2 FQNEAQ (reference sequence). Deletions cut 5 bases from V and 3 bases from J, with 19 bases between. CDR3 in DNA: TGTGCCAGCAGCCAACTAGGGTGGGACAAAAAAGAGACCCAGTACTTC. Its translation is CASSQLGWDKKETQYF.

The chain recombines TRBV11-2 with TRBJ2-7, with 12 bases lining up with TRBD2. V lost 4 bases and J lost 3; bases outside the gene matches: 7. Germline V gene sequence: CDR1 SGHAT, CDR2 FQNNGV. The CDR3 length is 16 residues. The CDR3: CASSSASGRAYYEQYF. In DNA, the CDR3 is TGTGCCAGCAGCTCCGCTAGCGGGAGGGCCTACTACGAGCAGTACTTC. Drawing the rest from reference TRBV11-2 and TRBJ2-7, the complete variable domain is EAGVAQSPRYKIIEKRQSVAFWCNPISGHATLYWYQQILGQGPKLLIQFQNNGVVDDSQLPKDRFSAERLKGVDSTLKIQPAKLEDSAVYLCASSSASGRAYYEQYFGPGTRLTVT.

This clone is a singleton in its sample. This chain connects TRBV28 to TRBJ2-2; D gene unclear. V was shortened by 7 bases and J by 1 base, with 13 bases between the two germline ends. The germline gives CDR1 MDHEN, CDR2 SYDVKM. The CDR3 loop spans 15 amino acids. DNA of the CDR3: TGTGCCAGCACCGACTTTAAGGGGAACACCGGGGAGCTGTTTTTT. Amino acid sequence: CASTDFKGNTGELFF. The full variable domain, completed using reference TRBV28 and TRBJ2-2, is DVKVTQSSRYLVKRTGEKVFLECVQDMDHENMFWYRQDPGLGLRLIYFSYDVKMKEKGDIPEGYSVSREKKERFSLILESASTNQTSMYLCASTDFKGNTGELFFGEGSRLTVL.

The chain is built from TRBV4-1 and TRBJ2-7, with D unclear. The V gene lost 1 base and the J gene lost 3 bases, with 10 bases spanning the gap. The CDR3 is 14 residues long. Germline V gene data show CDR1 as MGHRA and CDR2 as YSYEKL. In nucleotides, the CDR3 is TGCGCCAGCAGCCAAGGGGAAACCGGCTACGAGCAGTACTTC. It encodes CASSQGETGYEQYF.

This sequence joins TRBV29-1 and TRBJ1-1; TRBD1 agrees at 7 bases. The CDR3 length is 12 residues. V lost 7 bases and J lost 4; bases outside the gene matches: 6. Germline assignment: CDR1 SQVTM and CDR2 ANQGSEA. The CDR3 nucleotides read TGCAGCGGCCGGGACAGCGGCACTGAAGCTTTCTTT. Translated: CSGRDSGTEAFF.